One and the same sample provided the 14 T cell receptor beta chains below, sequenced in a study of blood T cell repertoires in COVID-19 (TCRdb year 2020). Libraries came from the immunoSEQ multiplex PCR assay. Entries here come from immuneACCESS through TCRdb and include only in-frame sequences with V and J called. Some clones fail to appear in such tables; in the studies checked, an unresolved V gene covers under half of the shortfall, and the cause of the remainder is unknown. The sample has 100,000 to 120,000 clones on record, 70% to 90% of them singletons. The top ten clones comprise approximately 3.5% of the sample. Sequenced: peripheral blood. These receptor sequences come from a woman between 45 and 60 years old with acute or convalescent COVID-19.

The CDR3 nucleotides are TGTGCCAGCAGCCAAGGGTCGTCTGTAGCTAACACTGAAGCTTTCTTT. Protein: CASSQGSSVANTEAFF. V is TRBV4-2 and J is TRBJ1-1; D is undetermined. Trimming took off 1 base at V and 2 bases at J, with 14 bases between the two ends. Germline loops: CDR1 LGHNA, CDR2 YNFKEQ. There are 16 residues in the CDR3.

The J gene is TRBJ2-5, the V gene TRBV19; 10 bases match TRBD1. This CDR3 is 15 amino acids long. With 5 bases clipped from V and 5 bases from J, the junction kept 8 bases outside the gene matches. Germline CDR1 reads LNHDA; CDR2 reads SQIVND (reference sequence). The CDR3 spells CASSPGTGDLETQYF. The DNA of the CDR3 is TGTGCCAGTAGTCCCGGGACAGGGGATCTGGAGACCCAGTACTTC.

The CDR3 here is CASSYSRLAGELFF. The CDR3 nucleotides are TGTGCCAGCAGTTACTCGAGGTTGGCCGGGGAGCTGTTTTTT. V gene TRBV6-5 combines with J gene TRBJ2-2, with D unresolved. The length of the CDR3 is 14 residues. From germline, CDR1 is MNHEY and CDR2 SVGAGI. V lost 0 bases, J lost 6 bases, and 8 bases lay in between.

The chain joins TRBV7-2 to TRBJ2-5; a possible D gene is TRBD2 (5 bases). Germline V CDR1 and CDR2: SGHTA, FQGNSA. The CDR3 loop spans 14 amino acids. V lost 0 bases and J 4 bases, leaving 9 bases between the germline ends. CDR3 amino acids: CASSLAGVGETQYF. DNA for the CDR3: TGTGCCAGCAGCTTAGCGGGAGTAGGAGAGACCCAGTACTTC.

This clone has just one count. The rearrangement joins TRBV24-1 to TRBJ2-1; the match to TRBD2 covers 13 bases. The junction had 9 bases not matched to a gene; V was cut back by 4 bases and J by 7 bases. The CDR3 sequence is 17 residues long. The V gene's germline CDR1 is KGHDR and CDR2 SFDVKD. The CDR3 sequence: CATSDTRGGLAGNEQFF. The CDR3 region has the DNA TGTGCCACCAGTGACACCCGGGGGGGACTAGCGGGAAATGAGCAGTTCTTC.

Of note for this clone: A junction end diverges from the germline sequence, so it may reflect a read error. The chain uses TRBV7-2 and TRBJ2-1, with D possibly TRBD2 on 5 matching bases. This CDR3 region has 15 residues. CDR1 is SGHTA and CDR2 is FQGNSA in the germline V gene. The CDR3 DNA sequence: TGTGCCAGCAGCGATGGGGAGTTCTCCTTCAATGAGCAGTTCTTC. Translated: CASSDGEFSFNEQFF.

This clone was seen a single time. The chain combines TRBV6-5 with TRBJ2-7; 10 nucleotides line up with TRBD2. The CDR3 is made up of 15 amino acids. The V segment lost 7 bases and the J segment 0 bases; nucleotides outside the gene matches: 6. Germline CDR1 reads MNHEY; CDR2 reads SVGAGI. In DNA, the CDR3 is TGTGCCAGCAAGCGAGGGACTAGCGACTCCTACGAGCAGTACTTC. The encoded protein is CASKRGTSDSYEQYF.

This chain joins TRBV11-2 and TRBJ2-1; 7 bases are shared with TRBD2. Germline V lookup: CDR1 SGHAT, CDR2 FQNNGV. The CDR3 loop spans 15 amino acids. V lost 4 bases to trimming and J lost 8 bases; unmatched junction nucleotides: 11. The CDR3, as DNA: TGTGCCAGCAGCTCCGTCGGACTAGTGTCGTATGAGCAGTTCTTC. It yields the protein CASSSVGLVSYEQFF.

The chain employs TRBV4-1 and TRBJ2-5; no reliable D call. Trimming stripped 3 bases from V and 7 bases from J, with 12 bases between. The CDR3 loop spans 13 amino acids. Germline V gene data show CDR1 as MGHRA and CDR2 as YSYEKL. In nucleotides, the CDR3 is TGCGCCAGCAGCCAGGAGACGTTCGCGACCCAGTACTTC. Its translation is CASSQETFATQYF.

V is TRBV24-1 and J is TRBJ2-7, with a possible D match to TRBD1 (6 bases). Germline V gene sequence: CDR1 KGHDR, CDR2 SFDVKD. V dropped 7 bases and J dropped 7 bases, with 16 bases sitting between them. The CDR3 extends over 13 amino acids. The DNA of the CDR3 is TGTGCCACCAGCCCCGAGGCAGGGGAAGAGCAGTACTTC. Residues: CATSPEAGEEQYF.

The V gene is TRBV7-2, the J gene TRBJ1-1; D is undetermined. The CDR3 runs to 14 residues. V lost 0 bases and J 4 bases, leaving 9 bases between the germline ends. Looked up from germline, CDR1 is SGHTA and CDR2 is FQGNSA. CDR3 residues: CASSLAGGFTEAFF. Written as DNA, the CDR3 is TGTGCCAGCAGCTTAGCAGGAGGGTTCACTGAAGCTTTCTTT.

The rearrangement joins TRBV7-9 to TRBJ2-7; no firm D call. The V gene's germline CDR1 is SEHNR and CDR2 FQNEAQ (reference sequence). The V end lost 4 bases, the J end lost 1 base, and 8 bases lay between the germline ends. The length of the CDR3 is 13 residues. The CDR3 DNA follows: TGTGCCAGCAGCTCGGCAGGTTCCTACGAGCAGTACTTC. As protein: CASSSAGSYEQYF.

About this clone: Since a much larger clone is just one base distant, this may be a read error. The chain links TRBV4-2 to TRBJ1-1; D might be TRBD1 (6 bases). Germline V gene data show CDR1 as LGHNA and CDR2 as YNFKEQ. V was shortened by 1 base and J by 1 base, with 7 bases between the two germline ends. CDR3 length equals 14 residues. CDR3 sequence reads: CASSQGTANTEAFF. The CDR3 region has the DNA TGTGCCAGCAGCCAAGGGACAGCGAACACTGAAGCTTTCTTT.

The rearrangement links TRBV19 to TRBJ1-4; perhaps TRBD1 as D (5 bases). The CDR3 contains 16 residues. Germline assignment: CDR1 LNHDA and CDR2 SQIVND (reference sequence). V was shortened by 7 bases and J by 5 bases, with 20 bases between the two germline ends. This CDR3 reads CASTLRGGEGNEKLFF. CDR3 coding DNA: TGTGCCAGTACCTTACGGGGAGGGGAAGGGAATGAAAAACTGTTTTTT.